In this sample, the clone carrying this T cell receptor beta chain turned up a few times. This sample was taken from a study of tumor and adjacent non-tumor tissue in lung cancer. Study details: Patients comprised about a dozen adenocarcinoma, a couple of squamous cell carcinoma and 1 small cell lung cancer. The patients, 10 to 11 men and about five women, were about 30 to 76 with stage I to III disease.

A modified ARM-PCR protocol with three rounds of nested PCR amplified TCRbeta. From the multiplex PCR reads, TCRdb called clonotypes with MiXCR, one entry per CDR3 protein. The sample includes tens of thousands of distinct CDR3 sequences, approximately 82% of them seen just once. Germline assignment: CDR1 SGHRS and CDR2 YFSETQ. The length of the CDR3 is 17 residues. With V trimmed by 2 bases and J by 2 bases, 9 bases remained unmatched. The template was RNA from unsorted bulk tissue. More than 3 cm separated this lung sample from the edge of the tumor. The clonotype was recovered from a man in his sixties or seventies with non-small cell lung cancer. Source material: distant non-tumor lung tissue. The chain carries TRBV5-1 and TRBJ2-1; 8 bases map to TRBD2. DNA for the CDR3: TGCGCCAGCAGCTTCTTGACTAGCGATGGTCCCTACAATGAGCAGTTCTTC. Amino acid sequence: CASSFLTSDGPYNEQFF.